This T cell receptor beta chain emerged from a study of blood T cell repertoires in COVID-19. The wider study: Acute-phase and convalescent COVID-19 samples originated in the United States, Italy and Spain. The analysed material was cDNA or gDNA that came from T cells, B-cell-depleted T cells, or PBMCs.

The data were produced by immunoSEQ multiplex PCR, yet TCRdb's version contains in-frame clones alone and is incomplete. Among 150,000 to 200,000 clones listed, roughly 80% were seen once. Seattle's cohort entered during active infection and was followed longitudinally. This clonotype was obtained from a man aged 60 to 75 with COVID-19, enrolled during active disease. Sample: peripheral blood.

In nucleotides, the CDR3 is TGTGCCAGCAGACCCGACAGGTTCTATGGCTACACCTTC. Its protein product is CASRPDRFYGYTF. V usage is TRBV6-5 and J usage is TRBJ1-2, with a possible D match to TRBD1 (6 bases). Germline assignment: CDR1 MNHEY and CDR2 SVGAGI. There are 13 residues in the CDR3. Trimming took off 6 bases at V and 4 bases at J, with 12 bases between the two ends.